One TCR beta chain is described in this entry. Time point denoted: baseline pretreatment blood. The sample's treatment: 15 Gy SBRT to primary tumor, nephrectomy 4 weeks later. V was clipped by 3 bases and J by 4 bases, with 10 bases between them. The CDR3 has 14 amino acids. CDR1 is MNHEY and CDR2 is SVGAGI in the germline V gene. The entry originates in a study of radiation and T cells in renal cell carcinoma. Study in general: Nephrectomy followed 15 Gy stereotactic body radiation by 4 weeks.

The data were produced by immunoSEQ multiplex PCR, yet TCRdb's version contains in-frame clones alone and is incomplete. This table has about 150,000 clones, around 90% appearing once. Material: blood, obtained from a patient whose treatment included radiotherapy and nephrectomy. The receptor was isolated from a woman in her 70s with renal cell carcinoma. This chain connects TRBV6-5 to TRBJ2-1, with D perhaps matching TRBD1 or TRBD2 (5 bases each). Here the CDR3 reads CASSYGTEYNEQFF. DNA of the CDR3: TGTGCCAGCAGTTATGGGACGGAATACAATGAGCAGTTCTTC.